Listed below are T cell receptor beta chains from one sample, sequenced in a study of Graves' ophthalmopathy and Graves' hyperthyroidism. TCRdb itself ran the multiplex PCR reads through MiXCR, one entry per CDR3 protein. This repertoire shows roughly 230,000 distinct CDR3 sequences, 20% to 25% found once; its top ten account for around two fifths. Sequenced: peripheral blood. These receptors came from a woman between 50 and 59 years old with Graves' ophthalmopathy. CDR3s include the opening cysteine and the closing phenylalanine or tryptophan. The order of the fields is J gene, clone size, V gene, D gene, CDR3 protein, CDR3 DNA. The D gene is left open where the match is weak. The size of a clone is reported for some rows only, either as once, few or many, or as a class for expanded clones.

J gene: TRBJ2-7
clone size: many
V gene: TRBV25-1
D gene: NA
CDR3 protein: CASSVPGARAEQYF
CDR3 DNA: TGTGCCAGCAGTGTCCCGGGCGCGCGGGCCGAGCAGTACTTC

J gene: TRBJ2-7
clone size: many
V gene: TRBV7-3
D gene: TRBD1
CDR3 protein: CASSLMGQASSEQYF
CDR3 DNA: TGTGCCAGCAGCTTAATGGGACAGGCTTCCTCCGAGCAGTACTTC

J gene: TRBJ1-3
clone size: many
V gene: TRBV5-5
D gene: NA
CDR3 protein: CASSLGREDTIYF
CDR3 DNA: TGTGCCAGCAGCTTGGGTAGGGAGGACACCATATATTTT

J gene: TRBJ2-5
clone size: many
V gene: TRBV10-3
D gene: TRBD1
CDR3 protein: CAISEADRGRETQYF
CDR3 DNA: TGTGCCATCAGTGAAGCGGACAGGGGGCGAGAGACCCAGTACTTC

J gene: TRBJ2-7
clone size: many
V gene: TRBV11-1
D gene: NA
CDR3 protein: CASSPRSVAGPFYEQYF
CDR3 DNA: TGTGCCAGCAGCCCCCGGAGTGTGGCAGGACCCTTCTACGAGCAGTACTTC

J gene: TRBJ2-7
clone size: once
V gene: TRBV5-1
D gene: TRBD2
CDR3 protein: CASSLWASGNTGEQYF
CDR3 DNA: TGCGCCAGCAGCTTGTGGGCTAGCGGTAACACCGGGGAGCAGTACTTC

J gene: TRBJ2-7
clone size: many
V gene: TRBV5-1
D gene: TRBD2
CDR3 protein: CASREAGAIYEQYF
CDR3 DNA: TGCGCCAGCAGAGAGGCGGGAGCTATCTACGAGCAGTACTTC

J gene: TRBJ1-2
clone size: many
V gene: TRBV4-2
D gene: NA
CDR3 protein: CASSQRPGGGDGYTF
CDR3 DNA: TGTGCCAGCAGCCAACGACCTGGGGGAGGGGATGGCTACACCTTC

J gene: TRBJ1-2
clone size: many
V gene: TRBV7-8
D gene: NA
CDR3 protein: CASSPRTADYGYTF
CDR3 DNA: TGTGCCAGCAGCCCCCGGACGGCCGACTATGGCTACACCTTC

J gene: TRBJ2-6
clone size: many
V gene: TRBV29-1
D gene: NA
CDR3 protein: CSVEDMEVLTF
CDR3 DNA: TGCAGCGTTGAAGATATGGAGGTCCTGACTTTC

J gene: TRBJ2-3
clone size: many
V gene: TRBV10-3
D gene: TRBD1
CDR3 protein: CAISDRVTQYF
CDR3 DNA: TGTGCCATCAGCGACAGGGTGACGCAGTATTTT

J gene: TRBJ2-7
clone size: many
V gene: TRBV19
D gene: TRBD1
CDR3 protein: CASSITGTGYEQYF
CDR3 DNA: TGTGCCAGTAGTATAACCGGGACAGGGTACGAGCAGTACTTC

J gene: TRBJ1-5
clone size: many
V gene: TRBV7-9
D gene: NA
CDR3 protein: CASSFQGIDDQPQHF
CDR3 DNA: TGTGCCAGCAGCTTTCAGGGGATTGACGATCAGCCCCAGCATTTT

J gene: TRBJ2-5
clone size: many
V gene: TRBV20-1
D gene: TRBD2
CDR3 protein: CSALRTSGRGETQYF
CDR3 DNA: TGCAGTGCTCTGAGGACTAGCGGGAGGGGAGAGACCCAGTACTTC

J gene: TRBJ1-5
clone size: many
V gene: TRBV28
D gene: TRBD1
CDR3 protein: CASSLSGGRNQPQHF
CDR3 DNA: TGTGCCAGCAGTTTATCAGGGGGCAGAAATCAGCCCCAGCATTTT

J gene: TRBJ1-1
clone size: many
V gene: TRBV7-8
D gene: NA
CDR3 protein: CASSSGRSYTEAFF
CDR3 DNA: TGTGCCAGCAGCTCCGGCAGGTCCTACACTGAAGCTTTCTTT

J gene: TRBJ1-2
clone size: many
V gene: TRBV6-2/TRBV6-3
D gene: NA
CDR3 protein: CASSDSYYYGYTF
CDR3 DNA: TGTGCCAGCAGTGATTCATACTACTATGGCTACACCTTC

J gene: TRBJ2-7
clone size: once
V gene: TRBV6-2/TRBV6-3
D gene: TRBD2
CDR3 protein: CASSYPPGLGFNTYEQYF
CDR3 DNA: TGTGCCAGCAGTTACCCACCGGGACTAGGATTTAACACCTACGAGCAGTACTTC

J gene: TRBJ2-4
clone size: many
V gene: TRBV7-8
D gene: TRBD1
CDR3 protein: CASSLNSLTGQNIQYF
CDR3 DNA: TGTGCCAGCAGCTTAAATTCCCTGACAGGGCAAAACATTCAGTACTTC

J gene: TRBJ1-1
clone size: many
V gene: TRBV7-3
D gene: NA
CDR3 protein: CASSLFDGTEAFF
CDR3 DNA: TGTGCCAGCAGCTTATTCGACGGCACTGAAGCTTTCTTT

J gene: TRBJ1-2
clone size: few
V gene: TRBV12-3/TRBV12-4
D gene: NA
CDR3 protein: CASSHRINYGYTF
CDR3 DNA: TGTGCCAGCAGTCACAGGATAAACTATGGCTACACCTTC

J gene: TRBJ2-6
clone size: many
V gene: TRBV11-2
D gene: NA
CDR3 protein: CASSPMQVPGANVLTF
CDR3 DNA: TGTGCCAGCAGCCCCATGCAGGTGCCTGGGGCCAACGTCCTGACTTTC

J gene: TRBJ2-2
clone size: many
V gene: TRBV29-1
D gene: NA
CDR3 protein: CSVEGPGDTGELFF
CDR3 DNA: TGCAGCGTCGAAGGACCGGGAGACACCGGGGAGCTGTTTTTT

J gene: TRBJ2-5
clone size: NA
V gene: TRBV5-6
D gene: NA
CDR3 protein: CASSFERRAETQYF
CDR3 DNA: TGTGCCAGCAGCTTTGAACGCCGGGCAGAGACCCAGTACTTC

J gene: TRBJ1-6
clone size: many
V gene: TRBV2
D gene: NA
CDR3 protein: CASSVQQQLSPLHF
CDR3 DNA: TGTGCCAGCAGTGTCCAACAGCAGCTTTCACCCCTCCACTTT

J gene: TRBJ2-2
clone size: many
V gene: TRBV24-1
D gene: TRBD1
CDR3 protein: CATSDRTSGTGEDGELFF
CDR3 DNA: TGTGCCACCAGTGACCGTACCTCCGGGACAGGGGAGGACGGGGAGCTGTTTTTT

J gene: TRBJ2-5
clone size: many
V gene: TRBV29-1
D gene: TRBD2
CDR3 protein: CSVVRREGETQYF
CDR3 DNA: TGCAGCGTTGTGAGGCGGGAGGGAGAGACCCAGTACTTC

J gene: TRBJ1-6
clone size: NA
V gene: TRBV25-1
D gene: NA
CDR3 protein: CASSEYGTPYNSPLHF
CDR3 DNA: TGTGCCAGCAGTGAATACGGGACCCCCTATAATTCACCCCTCCACTTT